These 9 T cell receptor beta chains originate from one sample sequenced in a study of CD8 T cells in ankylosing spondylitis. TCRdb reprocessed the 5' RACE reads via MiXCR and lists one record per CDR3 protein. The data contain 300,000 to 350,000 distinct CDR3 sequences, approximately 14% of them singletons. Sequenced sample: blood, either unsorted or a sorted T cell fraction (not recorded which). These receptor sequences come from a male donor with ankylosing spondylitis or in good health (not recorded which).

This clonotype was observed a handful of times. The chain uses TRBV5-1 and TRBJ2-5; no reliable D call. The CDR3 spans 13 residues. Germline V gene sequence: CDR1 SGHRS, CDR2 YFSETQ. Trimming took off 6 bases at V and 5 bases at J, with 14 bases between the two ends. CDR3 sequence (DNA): TGCGCCAGCACCCGCGGAGTCAAGGAGACCCAGTACTTC. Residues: CASTRGVKETQYF.

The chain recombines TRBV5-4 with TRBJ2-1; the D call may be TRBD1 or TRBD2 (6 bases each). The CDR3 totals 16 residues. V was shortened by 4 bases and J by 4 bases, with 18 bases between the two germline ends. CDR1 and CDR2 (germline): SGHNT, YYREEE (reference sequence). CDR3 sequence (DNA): TGTGCCAGCAGCCCCCGAGGAGGGGGGCTGTACAATGAGCAGTTCTTC. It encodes CASSPRGGGLYNEQFF. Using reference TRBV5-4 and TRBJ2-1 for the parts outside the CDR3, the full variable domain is ETGVTQSPTHLIKTRGQQVTLRCSSQSGHNTVSWYQQALGQGPQFIFQYYREEENGRGNFPPRFSGLQFPNYSSELNVNALELDDSALYLCASSPRGGGLYNEQFFGPGTRLTVL.

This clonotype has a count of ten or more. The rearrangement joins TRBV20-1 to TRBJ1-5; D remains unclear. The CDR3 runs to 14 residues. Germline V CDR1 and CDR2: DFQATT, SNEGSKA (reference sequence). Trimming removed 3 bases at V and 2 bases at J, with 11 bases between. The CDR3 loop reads CSASASRGNQPQHF. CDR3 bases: TGCAGTGCTAGTGCTTCTCGGGGCAATCAGCCCCAGCATTTT.

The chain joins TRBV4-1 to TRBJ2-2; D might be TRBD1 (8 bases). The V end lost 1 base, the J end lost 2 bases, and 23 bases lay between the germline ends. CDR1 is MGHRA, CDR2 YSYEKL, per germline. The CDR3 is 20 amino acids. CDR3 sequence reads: CASSQVAGRQGARNTGELFF. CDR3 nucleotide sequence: TGCGCCAGCAGCCAAGTGGCCGGGAGGCAGGGGGCAAGAAACACCGGGGAGCTGTTTTTT.

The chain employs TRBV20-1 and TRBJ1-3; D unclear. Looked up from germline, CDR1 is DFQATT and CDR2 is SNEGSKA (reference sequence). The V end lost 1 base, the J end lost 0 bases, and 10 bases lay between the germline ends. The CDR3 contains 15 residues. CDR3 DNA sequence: TGCAGTGCTAGAGCCGGACTGATCTCTGGAAACACCATATATTTT. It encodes CSARAGLISGNTIYF.

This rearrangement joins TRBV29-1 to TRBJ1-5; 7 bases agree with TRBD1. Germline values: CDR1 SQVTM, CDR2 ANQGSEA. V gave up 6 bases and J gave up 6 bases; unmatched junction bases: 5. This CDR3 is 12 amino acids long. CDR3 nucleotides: TGCAGCGTCTCCGAGGGGGCTCAGCCCCAGCATTTT. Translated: CSVSEGAQPQHF.

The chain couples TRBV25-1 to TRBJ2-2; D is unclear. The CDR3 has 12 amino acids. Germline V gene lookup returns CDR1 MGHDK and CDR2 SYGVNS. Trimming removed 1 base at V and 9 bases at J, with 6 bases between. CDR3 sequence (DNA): TGTGCCAGCAGTGAATCCCCTCGGGAGCTGTTTTTT. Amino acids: CASSESPRELFF.

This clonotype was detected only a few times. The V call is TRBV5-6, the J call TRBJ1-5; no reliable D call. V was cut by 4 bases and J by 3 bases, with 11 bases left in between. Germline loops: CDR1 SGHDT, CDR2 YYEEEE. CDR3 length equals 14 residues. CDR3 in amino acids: CASSLAGFNQPQHF. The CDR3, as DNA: TGTGCCAGCAGCCTCGCAGGATTCAATCAGCCCCAGCATTTT.

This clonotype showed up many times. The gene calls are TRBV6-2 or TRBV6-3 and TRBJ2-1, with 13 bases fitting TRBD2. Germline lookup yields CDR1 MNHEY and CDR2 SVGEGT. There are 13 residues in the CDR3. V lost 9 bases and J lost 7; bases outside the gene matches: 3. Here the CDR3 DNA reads TGTGCCAGTAGGACTAGCGGGGGAAATGAGCAGTTCTTC. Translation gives CASRTSGGNEQFF.